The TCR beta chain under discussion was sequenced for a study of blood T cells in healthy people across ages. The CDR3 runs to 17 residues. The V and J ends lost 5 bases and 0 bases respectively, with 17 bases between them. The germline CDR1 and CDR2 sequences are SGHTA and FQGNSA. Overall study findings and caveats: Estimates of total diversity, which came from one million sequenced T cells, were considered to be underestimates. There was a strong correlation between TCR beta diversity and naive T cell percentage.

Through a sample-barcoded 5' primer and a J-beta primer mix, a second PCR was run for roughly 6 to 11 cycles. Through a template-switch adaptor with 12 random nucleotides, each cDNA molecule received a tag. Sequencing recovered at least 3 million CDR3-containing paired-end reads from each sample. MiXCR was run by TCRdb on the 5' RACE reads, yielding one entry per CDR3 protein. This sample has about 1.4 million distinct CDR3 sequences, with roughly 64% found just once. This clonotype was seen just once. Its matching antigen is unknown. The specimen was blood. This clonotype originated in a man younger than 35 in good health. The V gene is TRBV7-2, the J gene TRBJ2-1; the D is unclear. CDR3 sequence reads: CASSRFFTGSSYNEQFF. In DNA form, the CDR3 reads TGTGCCAGCAGCCGTTTTTTCACCGGAAGCTCCTACAATGAGCAGTTCTTC.